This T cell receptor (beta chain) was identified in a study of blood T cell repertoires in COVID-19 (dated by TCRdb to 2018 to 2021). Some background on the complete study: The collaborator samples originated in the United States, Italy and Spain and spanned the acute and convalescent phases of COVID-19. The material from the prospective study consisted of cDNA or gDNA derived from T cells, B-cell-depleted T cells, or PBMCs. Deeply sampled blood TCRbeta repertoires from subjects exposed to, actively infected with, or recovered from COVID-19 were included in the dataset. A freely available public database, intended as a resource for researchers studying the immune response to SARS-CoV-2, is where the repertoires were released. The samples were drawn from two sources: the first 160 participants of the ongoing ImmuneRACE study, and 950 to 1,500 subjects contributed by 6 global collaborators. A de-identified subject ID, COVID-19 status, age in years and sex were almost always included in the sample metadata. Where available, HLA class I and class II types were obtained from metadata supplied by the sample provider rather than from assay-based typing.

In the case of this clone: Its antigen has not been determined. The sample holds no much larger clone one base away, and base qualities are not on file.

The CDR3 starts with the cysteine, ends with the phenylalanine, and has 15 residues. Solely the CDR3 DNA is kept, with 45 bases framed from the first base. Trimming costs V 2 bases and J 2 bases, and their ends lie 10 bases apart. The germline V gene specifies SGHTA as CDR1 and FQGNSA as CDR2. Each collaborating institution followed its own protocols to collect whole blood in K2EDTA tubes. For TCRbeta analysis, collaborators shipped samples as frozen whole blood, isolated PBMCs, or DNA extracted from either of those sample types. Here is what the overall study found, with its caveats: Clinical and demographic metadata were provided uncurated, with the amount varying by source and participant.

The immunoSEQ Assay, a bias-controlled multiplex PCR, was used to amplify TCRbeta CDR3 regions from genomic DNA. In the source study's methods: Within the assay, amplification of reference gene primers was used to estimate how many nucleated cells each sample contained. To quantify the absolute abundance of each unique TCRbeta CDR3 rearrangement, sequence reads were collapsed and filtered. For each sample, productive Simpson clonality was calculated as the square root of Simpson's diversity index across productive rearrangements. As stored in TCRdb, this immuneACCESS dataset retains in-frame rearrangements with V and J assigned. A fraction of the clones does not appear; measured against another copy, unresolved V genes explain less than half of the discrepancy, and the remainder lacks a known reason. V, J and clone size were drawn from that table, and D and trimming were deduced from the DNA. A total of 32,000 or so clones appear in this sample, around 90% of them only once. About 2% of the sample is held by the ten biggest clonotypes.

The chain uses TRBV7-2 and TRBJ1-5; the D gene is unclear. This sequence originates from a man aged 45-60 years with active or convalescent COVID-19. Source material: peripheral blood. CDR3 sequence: CASSLSGMRNQPQHF. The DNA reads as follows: TGTGCCAGCAGCTTATCGGGGATGCGCAATCAGCCCCAGCATTTT.